This TCR beta chain is drawn from a study of response to subunit inactivated influenza vaccine. MiXCR, run by TCRdb on the RT-PCR reads, gives a single entry per CDR3 protein. The repertoire holds about 500,000 distinct CDR3 sequences, with about 7.2% as singletons. Study outcomes and limitations: Only a handful of new T cells, the authors suggested, are recruited with each seasonal influenza vaccination.

This clonotype was seen only a few times. Its antigen is as yet unknown. The V end lost 3 bases, the J end lost 0 bases, and 10 bases lay between the germline ends. The CDR3 extends over 14 amino acids. CDR1 and CDR2 (germline): SQVTM, ANQGSEA. The TCR comes from a man in his fifties or sixties who received an inactivated influenza vaccine. The genes are TRBV29-1 and TRBJ2-3, with D tentatively TRBD2 (5 bases). This material consisted of PBMCs from blood, taken 23 months after vaccination. CDR3 nucleotide sequence: TGCAGCGTTGATGCTAGCCCTAGCACAGATACGCAGTATTTT. This codes for CSVDASPSTDTQYF.